Below, 19 T cell receptor beta chains from the same sample are listed, as sequenced in a study of human T cells and chemical hapten exposure. TCRdb processed the RACE reads anew with MiXCR; each CDR3 protein has one entry. The sample holds under 90,000 distinct CDR3 sequences, 8% to 10% seen once. The time point: pre-sensitization, week 0. The treatment denotes: therapeutic diphenylcyclopropenone sensitization with weekly scalp DPC. The input for sequencing was whole blood, taken in connection with sensitization to the hapten diphenylcyclopropenone (DPC). The receptors come from a woman between 35 and 50 years old with alopecia areata. Some clones in this sample may be carry-over from other donors' samples.

This clonotype was counted at least ten times. This chain connects TRBV4-3 to TRBJ2-7, with D uncertain. This CDR3 spans 15 amino acids. V lost 0 bases, J lost 6 bases, and 15 bases lay in between. Germline CDR1 is LGHNA and CDR2 is YSLEER. The CDR3 DNA sequence: TGCGCCAGCAGCCAAGACCCCACGGCGCTAGGCGAGCAGTACTTC. Its protein is CASSQDPTALGEQYF.

The chain recombines TRBV29-1 with TRBJ2-5; the D gene is possibly TRBD2 (6 bases). CDR1 and CDR2 (germline): SQVTM, ANQGSEA. The V end was cut by 3 bases, the J end by 5 bases, with 13 bases between. CDR3 length: 13 residues. CDR3 bases: TGCAGCGTTGAGTTGGAGGCGGGGGAGACCCAGTACTTC. It encodes CSVELEAGETQYF.

In regard to this clonotype: The germline gene is not matched at one end of the junction; a read error may be the cause. The chain links TRBV28 to TRBJ1-1; D remains unclear. The germline V gene has CDR1 MDHEN and CDR2 SYDVKM. The CDR3 is 8 amino acids. As DNA, the CDR3 is TGCTACCGAACTGAAGCTTTCTTT. Protein sequence: CYRTEAFF.

This clonotype was detected only a few times. The chain couples TRBV19 to TRBJ2-7, with 8 bases identical to TRBD2. V gave up 3 bases and J gave up 1 base; unmatched junction bases: 5. This CDR3 has 15 amino acids. The germline V gene has CDR1 LNHDA and CDR2 SQIVND (reference sequence). The CDR3 protein is CASSINSGGSYEQYF. The CDR3, as DNA: TGTGCCAGTAGTATCAATTCGGGGGGGTCCTACGAGCAGTACTTC.

This clonotype was detected a few times. The chain combines TRBV6-5 with TRBJ2-3, with TRBD1 matching over 11 bases. After removal of 5 bases from V and 5 bases from J, the junction contained 6 bases not matched to a gene. Per germline, CDR1 MNHEY and CDR2 SVGAGI. CDR3 length equals 15 residues. The CDR3: CASSPGTGGKDTQYF. The CDR3 bases are TGTGCCAGCAGTCCCGGGACAGGGGGGAAAGATACGCAGTATTTT.

This clonotype has at least ten counts. This CDR3 reads CATSESGYNEQFF. CDR3 sequence (DNA): TGTGCCACCAGTGAAAGTGGTTACAATGAGCAGTTCTTC. The rearrangement joins TRBV24-1 to TRBJ2-1; D gene ambiguous. The germline V and J ends were trimmed by 4 bases and 4 bases, with 7 bases remaining between them. Germline V gene data show CDR1 as KGHDR and CDR2 as SFDVKD. There are 13 residues in the CDR3.

This clonotype is classed as medium-sized (0.01 to 0.1%). The chain carries TRBV28 and TRBJ1-4, with a weak D call TRBD1 (6 bases). Trimming cost V 5 bases and J 7 bases, with 17 bases left between them. The CDR3 sequence is 15 residues long. Germline loops: CDR1 MDHEN, CDR2 SYDVKM. In DNA, the CDR3 is TGTGCCAGCAGTGCCGGGGGGGCGGAAGGTGAAAAACTGTTTTTT. Translating gives CASSAGGAEGEKLFF.

This clonotype was counted a few times. V usage is TRBV7-8 and J usage is TRBJ2-2, with D maybe TRBD2 (6 bases). Trimming stripped 4 bases from V and 6 bases from J, with 15 bases between. CDR3 length: 15 residues. CDR1 is SGHVS and CDR2 is FQNEAQ in the germline V gene. The CDR3 region has the DNA TGTGCCAGCAGCTCCAGACTAGTCAGGGCCGGGGAGCTGTTTTTT. Its protein is CASSSRLVRAGELFF. Combining the CDR3 with reference TRBV7-8 and TRBJ2-2 gives the whole variable domain GAGVSQSPRYKVAKRGQDVALRCDPISGHVSLFWYQQALGQGPEFLTYFQNEAQLDKSGLPSDRFFAERPEGSVSTLKIQRTQQEDSAVYLCASSSRLVRAGELFFGEGSRLTVL.

This clonotype showed up many times. V and J are TRBV18 and TRBJ1-5; tentatively, D is TRBD1 (6 bases). The CDR3 is 16 residues long. Trimming pared 2 bases from V and 0 bases from J, leaving 11 bases between. Looked up from germline, CDR1 is KGHSH and CDR2 is LQKENI. The CDR3 nucleotides read TGTGCCAGCTCACCAGTGGACAGTTATAGCAATCAGCCCCAGCATTTT. It is translated as CASSPVDSYSNQPQHF.

In its sample, this clonotype was seen many times. This chain connects TRBV12-3 or TRBV12-4 to TRBJ1-2; unclear D gene. Trimming left V 4 bases short and J 8 bases short, with 14 bases between. The length of the CDR3 is 13 residues. The CDR3 reads CASSSSGERGYTF. In nucleotides, the CDR3 is TGTGCCAGCAGTTCCAGCGGGGAGCGGGGCTACACCTTC.

In its sample, this clonotype was seen a few times. The chain uses TRBV6-5 and TRBJ1-1; D ambiguous. V gave up 0 bases and J gave up 1 base, with 9 bases separating them. Germline V CDR1 and CDR2: MNHEY, SVGAGI. The CDR3 consists of 15 residues. The CDR3 bases are TGTGCCAGCAGTTACTCGCTGGGTCCGAACACTGAAGCTTTCTTT. Encoded protein: CASSYSLGPNTEAFF.

This clonotype was observed at least ten times. V gene TRBV3-1 combines with J gene TRBJ1-2, with D perhaps matching TRBD1 (5 bases). V shed 5 bases and J shed 6 bases, with 13 bases lying between them. The CDR3 totals 13 residues. Germline V gene sequence: CDR1 LGHDT, CDR2 YNNKEL (reference sequence). The chain's CDR3 is CASSYGTGDGYTF. DNA of the CDR3: TGTGCCAGCAGCTACGGGACGGGAGATGGCTACACCTTC.

This clonotype was detected a few times. The genes are TRBV3-1 and TRBJ2-2, with 12 nucleotides matching TRBD2. The CDR3 sequence is 16 residues long. Germline V gene lookup returns CDR1 LGHDT and CDR2 YNNKEL (reference sequence). The V and J ends lost 5 bases and 6 bases, in that order; junction bases with no gene match: 7. CDR3 sequence reads: CASSAPSGGASGELFF. Written as DNA, the CDR3 is TGTGCCAGCAGCGCGCCTAGCGGGGGGGCCTCCGGGGAGCTGTTTTTT.

In this sample, this clonotype turned up many times. This chain links TRBV29-1 with TRBJ1-1; 7 bases map to TRBD1. Losses at the gene ends were 3 bases for V and 0 bases for J; bases not matched to a gene: 10. The germline V gene encodes CDR1 SQVTM and CDR2 ANQGSEA. The CDR3 is 16 residues long. CDR3 DNA sequence: TGCAGCGTTGACGGAACAAAACAGGGGATGAACACTGAAGCTTTCTTT. As protein: CSVDGTKQGMNTEAFF.

This clonotype has at least ten counts. The chain carries TRBV18 and TRBJ2-4; a possible D gene is TRBD1 (5 bases). The CDR3 has 14 amino acids. The germline V and J ends were trimmed by 0 bases and 8 bases, with 11 bases remaining between them. Per the germline V gene, CDR1 is KGHSH and CDR2 is LQKENI. The CDR3 protein is CASSPPPGLDIQYF. CDR3 sequence (DNA): TGTGCCAGCTCACCACCACCAGGGCTGGACATTCAGTACTTC.

This clonotype showed up many times. The chain couples TRBV5-1 to TRBJ2-1; either TRBD1 or TRBD2 may fit D (5 bases each). V was clipped by 3 bases and J by 6 bases, with 13 bases between them. The CDR3 length is 14 residues. The germline V gene encodes CDR1 SGHRS and CDR2 YFSETQ. CDR3 protein: CASSSEPGTNEQFF. The CDR3 DNA is TGCGCCAGCAGCTCCGAACCGGGGACCAATGAGCAGTTCTTC.

This clonotype was counted between two and nine times. The rearrangement links TRBV10-3 to TRBJ2-6, with 7 positions matching TRBD1. Trimming removed 3 bases from V and 0 bases from J; junction bases left unmatched: 11. This CDR3 contains 19 residues. The germline V gene encodes CDR1 ENHRY and CDR2 SYGVKD. The CDR3 sequence is CAISESVTQGSSGANVLTF. The CDR3 DNA follows: TGTGCCATCAGTGAATCGGTCACACAGGGGAGCTCTGGGGCCAACGTCCTGACTTTC.

With regard to this clonotype: At one end the junction does not follow the germline gene, possibly because of a read error. This rearrangement joins TRBV5-4 to TRBJ2-5; D is possibly TRBD1 or TRBD2 (5 bases each). The CDR3 loop spans 16 amino acids. Looked up from germline, CDR1 is SGHNT and CDR2 is YYREEE (reference sequence). The CDR3 region is CASSRQTGTTQETRYF. The CDR3 DNA follows: TGTGCCAGCAGCCGTCAGACCGGGACCACGCAAGAGACCCGGTACTTC.

This clonotype was counted many times. The V gene is TRBV7-2, the J gene TRBJ2-3; no firm D call. The germline V gene has CDR1 SGHTA and CDR2 FQGNSA. This CDR3 region has 12 residues. V was shortened by 5 bases and J by 6 bases, with 9 bases between the two germline ends. The CDR3 reads CASSNTADTQYF. The CDR3 bases are TGTGCCAGCAGCAATACAGCGGATACGCAGTATTTT.